This entry is about one T cell receptor (beta chain). Its antigen is unidentified. This sample is part of a study of T cell responses to AZD1222 COVID-19 vaccine. Study background: Researchers grouped second doses given at about 4 or about 12 weeks into one pool.

Points from the study as a whole: Nearly half of spike-specific TCRs reportedly target unmutated variant regions. Baseline seropositivity occurred in only six or seven AZD1222 recipients. Spike-specific TCRs gained breadth and depth after people received two AZD1222 doses.

V lost 3 bases, J lost 2 bases, and 13 bases lay in between. The CDR3 totals 15 residues. CDR1 and CDR2 from the germline V gene are ENHRY and SYGVKD. Assay used: immunoSEQ multiplex PCR; TCRdb lists only in-frame clones, some missing. This table has 130,000 to 150,000 clones, approximately 92% appearing once. This receptor was taken from an adult in good health. The genes are TRBV10-3 and TRBJ2-5; the D is unclear. The specimen comprised peripheral blood, sampled on day 0 of AZD1222 vaccination. The CDR3 DNA reads TGTGCCATCAGTGACCCTAAAGTGAGACAAGAGACCCAGTACTTC. Its protein is CAISDPKVRQETQYF.